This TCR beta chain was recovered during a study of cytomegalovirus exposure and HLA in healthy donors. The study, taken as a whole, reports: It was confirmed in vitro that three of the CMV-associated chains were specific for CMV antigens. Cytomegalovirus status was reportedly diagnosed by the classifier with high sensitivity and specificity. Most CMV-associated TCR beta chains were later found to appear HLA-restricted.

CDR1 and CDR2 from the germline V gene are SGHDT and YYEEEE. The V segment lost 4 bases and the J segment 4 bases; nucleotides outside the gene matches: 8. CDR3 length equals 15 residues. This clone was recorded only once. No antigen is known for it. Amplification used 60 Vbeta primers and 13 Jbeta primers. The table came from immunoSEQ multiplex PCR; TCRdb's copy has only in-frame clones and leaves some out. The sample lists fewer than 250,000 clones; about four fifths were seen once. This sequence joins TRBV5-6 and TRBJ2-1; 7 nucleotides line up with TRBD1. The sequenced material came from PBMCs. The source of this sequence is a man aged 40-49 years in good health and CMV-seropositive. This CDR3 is CASSRGGTIYNEQFF. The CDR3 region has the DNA TGTGCCAGCAGCCGAGGGGGCACGATTTACAATGAGCAGTTCTTC.